This T cell receptor beta chain originates from a study of T cell responses to AZD1222 COVID-19 vaccine. In germline, CDR1 is GTSNPN, CDR2 SVGIG (reference sequence). CDR3 length: 13 residues. The ends were cut back, 1 base at V and 8 bases at J, with 15 bases in the middle. This clone occurred once. Its target is not known. Overall study results and limits: Two AZD1222 administrations were followed by greater Spike-specific TCR breadth and depth. Seropositivity was recorded at baseline in only five to seven AZD1222 recipients. Donors in the cohort were predominantly white British and more often female, and clonal diversity was possibly underestimated.

Sequenced by immunoSEQ multiplex PCR; TCRdb stores in-frame clones only, minus some. Of 150,000 or so clones in the sample, roughly 87% were seen once. The clonotype comes from an adult in good health. J is TRBJ2-7 and V is TRBV30, with unresolved D. The sample was peripheral blood, taken on day 0 of AZD1222 vaccination. The CDR3 DNA sequence: TGTGCCTGGAGTGAACTTTGGCGGAGTCAGCAGTACTTC. This sequence encodes CAWSELWRSQQYF.